These 9 T cell receptor beta chains share one sample of origin, sequenced in a study of T cells in Graves' hyperthyroidism and ophthalmopathy. TCR beta CDR3 sequences were amplified from RNA transcripts. The TCR CDR3 first-round RT-PCR relied on the HTBI primer set. MiXCR, run by TCRdb on the multiplex PCR reads, gives a single entry per CDR3 protein. This table has about 600,000 distinct CDR3 sequences, roughly 16% appearing once. Material: blood. The receptors derive from a woman between 40 and 50 years old with Graves' ophthalmopathy.

The table lists this clonotype with a few counts. Written as DNA, the CDR3 is TGCGCCAGCAGCTACATTTCCGAGAAGCAGTTCTTC. It codes for CASSYISEKQFF. V usage is TRBV10-2 and J usage is TRBJ2-1; D not resolved. Germline CDR1 reads WSHSY; CDR2 reads SAAADI. V lost 6 bases and J 11 bases, leaving 14 bases between the germline ends. This CDR3 spans 12 amino acids.

This clonotype has a count of ten or more. CDR3 in DNA: TGTGCCAGCTCACCAGGCTCTCGGAGGGACACTGAAGCTTTCTTT. It is translated as CASSPGSRRDTEAFF. The chain couples TRBV18 to TRBJ1-1, with D uncertain. V shed 2 bases and J shed 3 bases, with 13 bases lying between them. Per the germline V gene, CDR1 is KGHSH and CDR2 is LQKENI. CDR3 size: 15 residues. The full variable domain, in which reference TRBV18 and TRBJ1-1 provide the parts outside the CDR3, is NAGVMQNPRHLVRRRGQEARLRCSPMKGHSHVYWYRQLPEEGLKFMVYLQKENIIDESGMPKERFSAEFPKEGPSILRIQQVVRGDSAAYFCASSPGSRRDTEAFFGQGTRLTVV.

Ten or more counts support this clonotype. The chain employs TRBV18 and TRBJ2-3, with TRBD1 matching over 9 bases. The CDR3 runs to 16 residues. V was clipped by 4 bases and J by 2 bases; unmatched bases: 7. The germline gives CDR1 KGHSH, CDR2 LQKENI. CDR3 sequence (DNA): TGTGCCAGCTCACTCCGGGACAGGGATTACACAGATACGCAGTATTTT. Protein sequence: CASSLRDRDYTDTQYF. Supplemented by reference TRBV18 and TRBJ2-3, the full variable domain reads NAGVMQNPRHLVRRRGQEARLRCSPMKGHSHVYWYRQLPEEGLKFMVYLQKENIIDESGMPKERFSAEFPKEGPSILRIQQVVRGDSAAYFCASSLRDRDYTDTQYFGPGTRLTVL.

V is TRBV7-3 and J is TRBJ1-3; no definite D call. Germline values: CDR1 SGHTA, CDR2 FQGTGA. The CDR3 length is 14 residues. V lost 5 bases to trimming and J lost 3 bases, with 11 bases between them. The CDR3 region is CASSPYPNGNTIYF. In DNA, the CDR3 is TGTGCCAGCAGCCCCTACCCCAATGGAAACACCATATATTTT.

This clonotype was recorded many times. The chain is built from TRBV12-3 or TRBV12-4 and TRBJ2-6; 10 positions agree with TRBD1. Trimming removed 5 bases from V and 3 bases from J; junction bases left unmatched: 7. The CDR3 is made up of 17 amino acids. The CDR3 here is CASSLGQGGYGANVLTF. As DNA, the CDR3 is TGTGCCAGCAGTCTCGGACAGGGGGGTTATGGGGCCAACGTCCTGACTTTC.

This clonotype was detected many times. J is TRBJ2-5 and V is TRBV11-2, with unresolved D. The CDR3 spans 14 residues. V dropped 5 bases and J dropped 5 bases, with 15 bases sitting between them. Germline V lookup: CDR1 SGHAT, CDR2 FQNNGV. This CDR3 is CASSRGPRMETQYF. CDR3 sequence (DNA): TGTGCCAGCAGCCGTGGGCCAAGGATGGAGACCCAGTACTTC.

This clonotype occurred a few times. The chain uses TRBV20-1 and TRBJ2-7; 7 bases line up with TRBD2. Per the germline V gene, CDR1 is DFQATT and CDR2 is SNEGSKA (reference sequence). CDR3 length: 11 amino acids. The J segment lost 7 bases and the V segment lost 6 bases, leaving 6 bases of the junction unmatched. CDR3 amino acids: CSARLAPEQYF. CDR3 nucleotide sequence: TGCAGTGCGAGACTAGCTCCTGAGCAGTACTTC.

The chain combines TRBV4-1 with TRBJ2-3, with TRBD2 identical over 9 bases. The CDR3 is 16 amino acids. Germline trimming cut 6 bases from V and 6 bases from J; bases unmatched to any gene: 13. Germline V gene lookup returns CDR1 MGHRA and CDR2 YSYEKL. CDR3 residues: CASRPSPAGGSDTQYF. The CDR3 bases are TGCGCCAGCAGGCCAAGCCCAGCGGGAGGTAGCGATACGCAGTATTTT.

This clonotype has a count of ten or more. Mismatch with germline at one junction end may stem from a read error. The chain carries TRBV29-1 and TRBJ2-1; 10 nucleotides align to TRBD2. The CDR3 is made up of 16 amino acids. Germline-derived CDR1 and CDR2 are SQVTM and ANQGSEA. The CDR3 reads CSVKEVLAGVHNEQFF. The CDR3 nucleotides are TGCAGCGTTAAAGAGGTGCTAGCGGGAGTCCACAATGAGCAGTTCTTC.